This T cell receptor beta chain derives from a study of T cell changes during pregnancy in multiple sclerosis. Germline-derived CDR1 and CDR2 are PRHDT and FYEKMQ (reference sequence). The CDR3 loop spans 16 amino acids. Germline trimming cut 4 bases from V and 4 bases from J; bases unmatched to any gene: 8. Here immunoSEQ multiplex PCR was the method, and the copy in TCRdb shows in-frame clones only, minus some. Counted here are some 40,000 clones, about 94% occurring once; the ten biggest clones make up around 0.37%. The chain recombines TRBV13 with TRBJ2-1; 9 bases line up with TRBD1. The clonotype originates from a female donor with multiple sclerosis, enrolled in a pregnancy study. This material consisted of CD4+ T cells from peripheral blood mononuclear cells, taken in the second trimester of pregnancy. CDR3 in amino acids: CASSSDRGISYNEQFF. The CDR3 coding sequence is TGTGCCAGCAGCTCCGACAGGGGGATCTCGTACAATGAGCAGTTCTTC.